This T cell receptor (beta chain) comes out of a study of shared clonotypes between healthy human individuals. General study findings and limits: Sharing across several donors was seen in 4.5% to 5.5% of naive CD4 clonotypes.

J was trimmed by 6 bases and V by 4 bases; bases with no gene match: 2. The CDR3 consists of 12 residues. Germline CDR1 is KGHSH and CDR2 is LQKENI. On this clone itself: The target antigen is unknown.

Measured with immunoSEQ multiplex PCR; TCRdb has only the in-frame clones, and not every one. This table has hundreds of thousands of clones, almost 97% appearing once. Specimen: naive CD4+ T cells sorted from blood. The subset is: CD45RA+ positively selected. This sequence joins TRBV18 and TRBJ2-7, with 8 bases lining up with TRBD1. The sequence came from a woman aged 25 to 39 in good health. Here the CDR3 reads CASSQTGVEQYF. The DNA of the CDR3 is TGTGCCAGCTCACAGACAGGGGTCGAGCAGTACTTC.